These 18 T cell receptor beta chains were all obtained from the same sample, sequenced in a study of CD8+ T cells in alopecia areata. RNA, once extracted, was reverse transcribed into cDNA for use as the sequencing template. Produced via immunoSEQ multiplex PCR; TCRdb's table is partial and in-frame only. The repertoire consists of about 270,000 clones, none detected only once. Sorting of pooled cutaneous lymph node cells was based on CD4, CD8alpha, NKG2D, NKG2ACE and other markers. Sequenced material: CD4+ T cells sorted from a lymph node. These receptors were taken from a C3H/HeJ mouse with alopecia areata. The MHC haplotype recorded for the strain is H2-k.

This clone was counted between two and nine times. The germline and genes are mouse ones. The read ends 4 residues early relative to the CDR3; the germline J gene fills the gap. The chain recombines TRBV5 with TRBJ2-5; D possibly corresponds to TRBD1 (6 bases). The CDR3 contains 15 residues. In germline, CDR1 is LGHNA, CDR2 YNLKQL (reference sequence). CDR3 region: CASSQDPQGKDTQYF. The CDR3 bases that were read are TGTGCCAGCAGCCAAGATCCCCAGGGGAAAGAC.

In this sample, this clone turned up a few times. Gene names follow the mouse nomenclature. The read falls 4 residues short of the CDR3 end, and the missing part is taken from the germline J gene. This chain connects TRBV13-2 to TRBJ2-3; D is perhaps TRBD1 (5 bases). The CDR3 has 15 amino acids. The V end was cut by 3 bases, the J end by 0 bases, with 11 bases between. The V gene's germline CDR1 is NNHNN and CDR2 SYGAGS (reference sequence). This CDR3 is CASGGRQTSAETLYF. CDR3 bases read: TGTGCCAGCGGTGGCCGACAGACTAGTGCAGAA.

Comment on this clone: Mouse gene names apply. The CDR3 extends 4 residues past the end of the read, so its final part is completed from the germline J gene. This chain links TRBV13-1 with TRBJ2-7, with 10 bases aligning to TRBD1. The CDR3 spans 14 residues. Germline-derived CDR1 and CDR2 are NSHNY and SYGAGN. Trimming removed 3 bases from V and 3 bases from J; junction bases left unmatched: 3. The CDR3 DNA, read in part, is TGTGCCAGCAGTGCCGGACAGGGGGACTAT. Its translation: CASSAGQGDY. The entire CDR3 protein reads CASSAGQGDYEQYF.

Regarding this clone: The listed genes are named as in mouse. The DNA ends 4 residues before the CDR3 does, and the rest of the CDR3 is filled in from the germline J gene. The chain uses TRBV31 and TRBJ2-3; D call uncertain. The V and J ends lost 1 base and 4 bases respectively, with 6 bases between them. The CDR3 covers 12 residues. The germline CDR1 and CDR2 sequences are GKSSPN and SITVG. The CDR3 sequence: CAWSQTPETLYF. CDR3 DNA, as far as it was read: TGTGCCTGGAGTCAGACACCAGAA.

Points on this clone: The listed genes are named as in mouse. The read terminates 4 residues before the CDR3 end, so the remaining end is supplied by the germline J gene. The sample contains more than one DNA sequence encoding this CDR3. The chain links TRBV1 to TRBJ2-3, with 10 bases aligning to TRBD1. CDR3 length: 16 residues. Looked up from germline, CDR1 is NSQYPW and CDR2 is LRSPGD (reference sequence). Trimming removed 0 bases from V and 1 base from J; junction bases left unmatched: 1. The sequenced part of the CDR3 DNA is TGCACCTGCAGTGCAGAAGGGACAGGGGGTGCAGAA. Protein sequence: CTCSAEGTGGAE. In full, the CDR3 is CTCSAEGTGGAETLYF.

This clone showed up many times. The gene names here belong to mouse. Read data end 4 residues before the CDR3 end; the end is taken from the germline J gene. The identical CDR3 is also encoded by other nucleotide sequences in the sample. V gene TRBV13-1 combines with J gene TRBJ1-2; D possibly corresponds to TRBD1 (5 bases). CDR3 length: 14 residues. V lost 2 bases to trimming and J lost 0 bases, with 8 bases between them. In germline, CDR1 is NSHNY, CDR2 SYGAGN. The chain's CDR3 is CASSEGGANSDYTF. The covered CDR3 bases are TGTGCCAGCAGTGAGGGGGGTGCAAACTCC.

On this clone: Gene names refer to mouse genes. The DNA ends 3 residues before the CDR3 does, and the rest of the CDR3 is filled in from the germline J gene. The chain couples TRBV13-2 to TRBJ1-6, with 7 bases fitting TRBD1. TRBJ1-6 is reported as an ORF; its role is uncertain. Germline assignment: CDR1 NNHNN and CDR2 SYGAGS (reference sequence). The CDR3 covers 16 residues. V dropped 0 bases and J dropped 6; count of bases not matched to a gene: 6. The CDR3 loop reads CASGDEQGPINSPLYF. The covered CDR3 bases are TGTGCCAGCGGTGATGAACAGGGGCCCATTAATTCGCCC.

Regarding this clone: Gene names are mouse gene names. The observed sequence ends 4 residues before the CDR3 terminus, with the missing tail filled in from the germline J gene. V usage is TRBV19 and J usage is TRBJ2-7; 9 nucleotides match TRBD2. Germline CDR1 is FNHDT and CDR2 is SITEND (reference sequence). There are 13 residues in the CDR3. CDR3 DNA, as far as it was read: TGTGCCAGCAGTACTGGGGGGGGGTAT. Protein sequence: CASSTGGGY. In full, the CDR3 reads CASSTGGGYEQYF.

This clone showed up just a few times. The genes and germline here are from mouse. The sequenced fragment ends 4 residues before the CDR3 boundary, so the rest is inferred from the germline J gene. The chain combines TRBV13-2 with TRBJ2-5; D might be TRBD2 (7 bases). There are 14 residues in the CDR3. The V gene lost 3 bases and the J gene lost 2 bases, with 10 bases spanning the gap. Germline lookup yields CDR1 NNHNN and CDR2 SYGAGS (reference sequence). The CDR3 bases that were read are TGTGCCAGCGGTGTTAGGGGGGGCCAAGAC. It translates to CASGVRGGQD. The whole CDR3 region reads CASGVRGGQDTQYF.

This clone was seen only a few times. Genes and germline are mouse. The missing CDR3 end, 3 residues past where the read stops, is filled in from the germline J gene. The chain couples TRBV19 to TRBJ1-6, with D perhaps matching TRBD1 (6 bases). TRBJ1-6 counts as an open reading frame of uncertain function. Trimming removed 4 bases from V and 0 bases from J, with 8 bases in between. CDR1 and CDR2 from the germline V gene are FNHDT and SITEND (reference sequence). The CDR3 extends over 15 amino acids. The CDR3 reads CASSGTLSYNSPLYF. The CDR3 DNA, read in part, is TGTGCCAGCAGTGGGACACTTTCCTATAATTCGCCC.

Concerning this clone: Gene names denote mouse genes. The sequenced fragment ends 4 residues before the CDR3 boundary, so the rest is inferred from the germline J gene. V gene TRBV19 combines with J gene TRBJ2-7; 10 nucleotides align to TRBD2. V lost 3 bases and J lost 3; bases outside the gene matches: 3. The CDR3 totals 14 residues. CDR1 and CDR2 (germline): FNHDT, SITEND (reference sequence). The sequenced part of the CDR3 DNA is TGTGCCAGCAGTAAGACTGGGGGGTTCTAT. This gives the protein CASSKTGGFY. From start to end, the CDR3 is CASSKTGGFYEQYF.

This clone has a handful of counts. Genes and germline are mouse. The read stops 4 residues short of the end of the CDR3; the missing end is completed from the germline J gene. Within the sample, other DNA sequences also encode this same CDR3. This chain connects TRBV13-2 to TRBJ2-2; 7 bases agree with TRBD2. Trimming removed 0 bases from V and 0 bases from J; junction bases left unmatched: 2. Germline V gene lookup returns CDR1 NNHNN and CDR2 SYGAGS (reference sequence). The CDR3 consists of 16 residues. The CDR3: CASGDGLGANTGQLYF. The part of the CDR3 DNA that was read is TGTGCCAGCGGTGATGGACTGGGAGCAAACACCGGG.

This clone has only a few counts. Each gene name is a mouse one. The sample carries other DNA sequences with the same CDR3. The CDR3 reads CASSQVGQGNTEVFF. Partial CDR3 DNA: TGTGCCAGCAGCCAAGTGGGACAGGGAAACACA. The chain recombines TRBV5 with TRBJ1-1, with 9 nucleotides matching TRBD1. The CDR3 end falls 4 residues outside the read, so it is completed with the germline J gene. CDR3 length: 15 residues. Germline V gives CDR1 LGHNA, CDR2 YNLKQL (reference sequence). V dropped 1 base and J dropped 1; count of bases not matched to a gene: 1.

A word on this clone: The gene symbols are mouse symbols. Partial CDR3 DNA: TGTGCCAGCAGCCAAGATCACTGGGGAGCAGAA. Protein product: CASSQDHWGAE. The CDR3 reads in full as CASSQDHWGAETLYF. The rearrangement joins TRBV5 to TRBJ2-3; 7 nucleotides agree with TRBD2. Sequencing ends 4 residues short of the CDR3 end; the germline J gene provides the rest. This CDR3 contains 15 residues. V dropped 0 bases and J dropped 3; count of bases not matched to a gene: 3. CDR1 is LGHNA, CDR2 YNLKQL, per germline (reference sequence).

Comment on this clone: Mouse germline and gene names are used. Read data end 4 residues before the CDR3 end; the end is taken from the germline J gene. Additional DNA sequences in this sample encode the identical CDR3. The gene calls are TRBV19 and TRBJ1-2, with 8 nucleotides matching TRBD1. Germline CDR1 reads FNHDT; CDR2 reads SITEND (reference sequence). V shed 5 bases, J shed 4 bases, and the junction held 4 bases outside the gene matches. The CDR3 contains 13 residues. CDR3 bases read: TGTGCCAGCAGGGCAGGGGGCGTCTCC. Protein: CASRAGGVS. The full-length CDR3 reads as CASRAGGVSDYTF.

This clone was seen more than once but under ten times. The gene symbols are mouse symbols. With the read ending 4 residues before the CDR3 end, the germline J gene is used to fill in that end. The gene calls are TRBV19 and TRBJ2-1; 8 nucleotides match TRBD2. The germline gives CDR1 FNHDT, CDR2 SITEND (reference sequence). After removal of 2 bases from V and 1 base from J, the junction contained 2 bases not matched to a gene. There are 15 residues in the CDR3. The chain's CDR3 is CASSMGLVNYAEQFF. The covered CDR3 bases are TGTGCCAGCAGTATGGGACTGGTGAACTATGCT.

This clone was picked up a small number of times. Gene names are mouse gene names. With the read ending 4 residues before the CDR3 end, the germline J gene is used to fill in that end. Within the sample, other DNA sequences also encode this same CDR3. This chain links TRBV17 with TRBJ2-7; 9 bases are shared with TRBD2. In germline, CDR1 is MNHDT, CDR2 YYDKIL. CDR3 size: 14 residues. V was pared by 3 bases and J by 1 base, with 1 base of the junction left unmatched. The covered CDR3 bases are TGTGCTAGCAGTAGGACTGGGGGATCCTAT. Translated, it gives CASSRTGGSY. The complete CDR3 sequence is CASSRTGGSYEQYF.

About this clone: Any gene name here is a mouse gene name. With the read ending 4 residues before the CDR3 end, the germline J gene is used to fill in that end. The chain links TRBV13-2 to TRBJ1-2; the D is unclear. V was clipped by 3 bases and J by 1 base, with 4 bases between them. This CDR3 comprises 12 residues. Germline V CDR1 and CDR2: NNHNN, SYGAGS (reference sequence). CDR3 region: CASGAQNSDYTF. The CDR3 DNA, read in part, is TGTGCCAGCGGTGCACAAAACTCC.